The 9 T cell receptor beta chains below all came from one sample that was sequenced in a study of blood T cell repertoires in COVID-19. Sequenced by immunoSEQ multiplex PCR; TCRdb stores in-frame clones only, minus some. Found here are around 120,000 clones, 60% to 85% of them singletons; the top ten hold roughly 2%. What was sequenced was peripheral blood. These receptors were obtained from a man in his 70s with acute or convalescent COVID-19.

The V gene is TRBV27, the J gene TRBJ2-7; 9 bases align to TRBD1. The CDR3 extends over 14 amino acids. The junction had 7 bases not matched to a gene; V was cut back by 5 bases and J by 5 bases. Germline values: CDR1 MNHEY, CDR2 SMNVEV (reference sequence). CDR3 sequence (DNA): TGTGCCAGCAGTCCTTGGGACAGGGTCCACGAGCAGTACTTC. Amino acids: CASSPWDRVHEQYF.

The chain has TRBV23-1 and TRBJ1-3; D gene unclear. TRBV23-1 is assigned to the ORF class and has an uncertain function. Trimming left V 6 bases short and J 2 bases short, with 11 bases between. The CDR3 length is 14 residues. The CDR3 is CASSLGVPGNTIYF. In DNA, the CDR3 is TGCGCCAGCAGCCTCGGGGTCCCTGGAAACACCATATATTTT.

The chain carries TRBV18 and TRBJ1-2, with 9 bases fitting TRBD1. J was trimmed by 4 bases and V by 3 bases; bases with no gene match: 9. Per germline, CDR1 KGHSH and CDR2 LQKENI. This CDR3 comprises 16 residues. The CDR3 DNA sequence: TGTGCCAGCTCACCGCCCGGGACAGGGAACCTCTATGGCTACACCTTC. Amino acid sequence: CASSPPGTGNLYGYTF.

The chain is built from TRBV2 and TRBJ2-7; perhaps TRBD2 as D (5 bases). The ends were cut back, 6 bases at V and 6 bases at J, with 9 bases in the middle. Germline assignment: CDR1 SNHLY and CDR2 FYNNEI. This CDR3 is 11 amino acids long. The CDR3 coding sequence is TGTGCCAGCAGAGAGGGTTTCGAGCAGTACTTC. It translates to CASREGFEQYF.

The J gene is TRBJ2-1, the V gene TRBV3-1 (or the pseudogene TRBV3-2); TRBD2 matches at 10 bases. With V trimmed by 0 bases and J by 8 bases, 7 bases remained unmatched. Germline lookup yields CDR1 LGHDT and CDR2 YNNKEL (reference sequence). The CDR3 totals 16 residues. The CDR3 DNA sequence: TGTGCCAGCAGCCAAGATACAAGCGGGGGGGCAGATGAGCAGTTCTTC. Protein: CASSQDTSGGADEQFF.

This rearrangement joins TRBV10-3 to TRBJ2-6, with 9 bases identical to TRBD1. The V gene's germline CDR1 is ENHRY and CDR2 SYGVKD. Germline trimming cut 6 bases from V and 2 bases from J; bases unmatched to any gene: 8. The CDR3 has 17 residues. Here the CDR3 DNA reads TGTGCCATCAGCCCGGGACAGGGTGCAACTGGGGCCAACGTCCTGACTTTC. Its translation is CAISPGQGATGANVLTF.

The V call is TRBV29-1, the J call TRBJ2-5, with D possibly matching TRBD2 (6 bases). V was trimmed by 3 bases and J by 4 bases, leaving 12 bases between them. The CDR3 totals 13 residues. CDR1 and CDR2 from the germline V gene are SQVTM and ANQGSEA. The CDR3 bases are TGCAGCGTTGATTTGCGGGGCGGAGAGACCCAGTACTTC. It translates to CSVDLRGGETQYF.

This chain uses TRBV30 with TRBJ1-2; the D gene is possibly TRBD1 (5 bases). Per germline, CDR1 GTSNPN and CDR2 SVGIG (reference sequence). The CDR3 extends over 11 amino acids. The V end was cut by 8 bases, the J end by 8 bases, with 15 bases between. CDR3 in DNA: TGTGCCCTGCTGCGGGACGGCGGCTACACCTTC. Translated: CALLRDGGYTF.

V gene TRBV5-1 combines with J gene TRBJ2-5; D remains ambiguous. From germline, CDR1 is SGHRS and CDR2 YFSETQ. This CDR3 spans 13 amino acids. Trimming shortened V by 5 bases and J by 2 bases, and 10 bases separated the two germline ends. The CDR3 here is CASSLVKQETQYF. CDR3 sequence (DNA): TGCGCCAGCAGTTTAGTGAAGCAAGAGACCCAGTACTTC.